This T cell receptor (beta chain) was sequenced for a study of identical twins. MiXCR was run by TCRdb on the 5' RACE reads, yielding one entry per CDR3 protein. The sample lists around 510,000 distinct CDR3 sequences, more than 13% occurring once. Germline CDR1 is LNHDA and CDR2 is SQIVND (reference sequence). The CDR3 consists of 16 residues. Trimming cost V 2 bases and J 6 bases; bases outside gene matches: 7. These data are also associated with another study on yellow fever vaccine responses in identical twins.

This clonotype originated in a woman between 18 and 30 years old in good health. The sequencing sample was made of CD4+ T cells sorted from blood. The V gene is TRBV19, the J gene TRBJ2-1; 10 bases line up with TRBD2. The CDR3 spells CASSIPSGGASNEQFF. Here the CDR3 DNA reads TGTGCCAGTAGTATACCAAGCGGGGGGGCCAGCAATGAGCAGTTCTTC.